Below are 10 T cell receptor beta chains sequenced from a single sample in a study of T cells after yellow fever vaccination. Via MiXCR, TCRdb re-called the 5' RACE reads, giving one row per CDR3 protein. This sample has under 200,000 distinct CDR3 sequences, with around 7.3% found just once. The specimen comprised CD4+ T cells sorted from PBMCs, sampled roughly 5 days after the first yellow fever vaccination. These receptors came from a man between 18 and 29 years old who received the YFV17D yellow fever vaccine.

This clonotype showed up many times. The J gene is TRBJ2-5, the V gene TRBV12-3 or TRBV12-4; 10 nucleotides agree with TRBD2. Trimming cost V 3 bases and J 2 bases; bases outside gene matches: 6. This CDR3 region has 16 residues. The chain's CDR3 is CASSFGLAGVQETQYF. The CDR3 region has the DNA TGTGCCAGCAGTTTCGGGCTAGCGGGGGTTCAAGAGACCCAGTACTTC.

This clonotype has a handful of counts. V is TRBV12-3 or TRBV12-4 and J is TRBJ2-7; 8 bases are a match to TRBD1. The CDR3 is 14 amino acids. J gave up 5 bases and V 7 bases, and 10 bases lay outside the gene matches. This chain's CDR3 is CASKRWTGSHEQYF. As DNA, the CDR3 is TGTGCCAGCAAGAGATGGACAGGGTCCCACGAGCAGTACTTC.

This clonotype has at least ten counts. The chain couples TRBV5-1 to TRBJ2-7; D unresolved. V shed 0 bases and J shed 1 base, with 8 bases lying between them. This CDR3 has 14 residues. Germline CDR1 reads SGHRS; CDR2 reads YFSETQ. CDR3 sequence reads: CASSLDSDSYEQYF. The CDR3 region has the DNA TGCGCCAGCAGCTTGGACAGCGATTCCTACGAGCAGTACTTC.

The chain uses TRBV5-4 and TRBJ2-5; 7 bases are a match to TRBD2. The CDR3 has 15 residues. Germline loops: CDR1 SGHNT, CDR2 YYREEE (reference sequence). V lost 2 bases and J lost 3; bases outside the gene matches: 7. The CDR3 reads CASSFVSGTKETQYF. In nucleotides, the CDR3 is TGTGCCAGCAGCTTCGTTTCCGGGACTAAAGAGACCCAGTACTTC.

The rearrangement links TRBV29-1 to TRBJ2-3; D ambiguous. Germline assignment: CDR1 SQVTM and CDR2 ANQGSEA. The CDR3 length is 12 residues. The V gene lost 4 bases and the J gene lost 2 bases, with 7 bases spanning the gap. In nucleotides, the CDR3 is TGCAGCGTTGGTCTCCACACAGATACGCAGTATTTT. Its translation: CSVGLHTDTQYF.

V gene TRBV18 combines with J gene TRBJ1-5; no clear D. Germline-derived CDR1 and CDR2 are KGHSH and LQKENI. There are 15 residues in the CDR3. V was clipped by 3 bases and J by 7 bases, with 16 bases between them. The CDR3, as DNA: TGTGCCAGCTCACCCACACAGCAGGCTGGGCAGCCCCAGCATTTT. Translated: CASSPTQQAGQPQHF.

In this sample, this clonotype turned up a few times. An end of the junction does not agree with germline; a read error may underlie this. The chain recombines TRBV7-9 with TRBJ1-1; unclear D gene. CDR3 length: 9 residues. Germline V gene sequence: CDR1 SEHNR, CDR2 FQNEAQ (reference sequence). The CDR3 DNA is TGTGCCAGCAGTCCGGGAGTTTACTTT. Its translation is CASSPGVYF.

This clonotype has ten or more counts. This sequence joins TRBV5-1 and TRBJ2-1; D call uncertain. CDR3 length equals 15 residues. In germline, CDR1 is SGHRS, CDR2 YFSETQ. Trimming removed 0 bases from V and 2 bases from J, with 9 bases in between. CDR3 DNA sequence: TGCGCCAGCAGCTTGGAGAACTATGCCTACAATGAGCAGTTCTTC. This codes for CASSLENYAYNEQFF.

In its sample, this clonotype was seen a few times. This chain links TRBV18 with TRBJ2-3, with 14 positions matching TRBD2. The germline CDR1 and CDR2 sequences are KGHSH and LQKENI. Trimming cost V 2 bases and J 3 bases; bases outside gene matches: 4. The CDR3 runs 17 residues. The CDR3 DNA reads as TGTGCCAGCTCACCAGGACTAGCGGGGGGAATGACAGATACGCAGTATTTT. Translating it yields CASSPGLAGGMTDTQYF. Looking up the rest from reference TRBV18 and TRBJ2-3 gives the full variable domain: NAGVMQNPRHLVRRRGQEARLRCSPMKGHSHVYWYRQLPEEGLKFMVYLQKENIIDESGMPKERFSAEFPKEGPSILRIQQVVRGDSAAYFCASSPGLAGGMTDTQYFGPGTRLTVL.

CDR3 bases: TGTGCCAGTAGTCTCGACAAGGGGGCCGTGGGCAATCAGCCCCAGCATTTT. It is translated as CASSLDKGAVGNQPQHF. The gene calls are TRBV19 and TRBJ1-5; TRBD1 agrees at 7 bases. Germline CDR1 and CDR2: LNHDA and SQIVND (reference sequence). V was pared by 5 bases and J by 2 bases, with 12 bases of the junction left unmatched. This CDR3 has 17 amino acids.